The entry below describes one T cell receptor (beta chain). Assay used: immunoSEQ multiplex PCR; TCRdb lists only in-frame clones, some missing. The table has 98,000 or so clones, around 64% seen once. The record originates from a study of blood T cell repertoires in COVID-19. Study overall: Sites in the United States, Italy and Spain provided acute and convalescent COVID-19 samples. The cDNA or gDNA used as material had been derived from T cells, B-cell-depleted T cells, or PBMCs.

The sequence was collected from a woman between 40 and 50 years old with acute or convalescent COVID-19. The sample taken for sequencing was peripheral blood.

CDR3 bases: TGTGCCAGCAGCTTATCCCGGGCCTCACGCGGGTATGGCTACACCTTC. This gives the protein CASSLSRASRGYGYTF. J is TRBJ1-2 and V is TRBV7-9; no firm D call. Trimming took off 2 bases at V and 5 bases at J, with 18 bases between the two ends. The CDR3 runs to 16 residues. The germline gives CDR1 SEHNR, CDR2 FQNEAQ (reference sequence).